This entry describes one T cell receptor (beta chain). This specimen belongs to a study of blood T cell repertoires in COVID-19. The ends were cut back, 7 bases at V and 3 bases at J, with 14 bases in the middle. This CDR3 is built from 13 residues. Germline V gene data show CDR1 as SGHRS and CDR2 as YFSETQ. Clones were sequenced by immunoSEQ multiplex PCR, and TCRdb holds only the in-frame ones, with some missing. Altogether some 100,000 clones are present, 80% to 95% being singletons, with the ten largest covering around 5.7%. The chain is built from TRBV5-1 and TRBJ2-7; no clear D gene. Material: peripheral blood. This receptor was taken from a man between 65 and 85 years old with acute or convalescent COVID-19. The CDR3 is CASLDPSNYEQYF. The DNA of the CDR3 is TGCGCCAGCCTGGATCCTAGTAACTACGAGCAGTACTTC.